Described below is a single T cell receptor beta chain sequence and its context. Its antigen is unknown. The sample originates from a study of cytomegalovirus exposure and HLA in healthy donors. General study points: Rare TCR sequences predominated, though certain public TCRs were found in many donors. Reports state that TCR beta sequences accurately predicted most subjects' HLA-A and HLA-B alleles. The later analysis indicated that the majority of CMV-associated TCR beta chains appeared HLA-restricted.

Vbeta (60) and Jbeta (13) primers were used in the PCR. Measured with immunoSEQ multiplex PCR; TCRdb has only the in-frame clones, and not every one. The sample yields about 130,000 clones, about 80% seen once. Trimming removed 3 bases from V and 7 bases from J; junction bases left unmatched: 15. Looked up from germline, CDR1 is SGHRS and CDR2 is YFSETQ. The CDR3 has 17 amino acids. Sequencing was performed on PBMCs. The chain has TRBV5-1 and TRBJ2-2, with TRBD2 matching 7 bases. The receptor was isolated from a woman aged 35 to 49 in good health and CMV-seronegative. The CDR3 protein is CASSWSGGVGLSGELFF. The CDR3 nucleotides read TGCGCCAGCAGCTGGTCGGGGGGAGTCGGATTGAGCGGGGAGCTGTTTTTT. Variable domain in full (rest from reference TRBV5-1 and TRBJ2-2): KAGVTQTPRYLIKTRGQQVTLSCSPISGHRSVSWYQQTPGQGLQFLFEYFSETQRNKGNFPGRFSGRQFSNSRSEMNVSTLELGDSALYLCASSWSGGVGLSGELFFGEGSRLTVL.